The present T cell receptor beta chain was sequenced within a study of CXCR3-negative and CXCR3-positive naive CD8 T cells. 5' RACE with UMI labels generated the TRB cDNA libraries. Following a re-call of the 5' RACE reads, TCRdb has one entry per CDR3 protein and lacks DNA. The sample totals fewer than 90,000 distinct CDR3 sequences. Germline V gives CDR1 SNHLY, CDR2 FYNNEI. CDR3 length: 17 residues. The study, taken as a whole, reports: The study found that naive CXCR3-negative and CXCR3-positive cells shared TRBV-TRBJ usage, while memory cells differed.

To note about this clonotype: Its specificity is unknown.

The TCR comes from a human donor in good health. Some clones in this sample may be carry-over from other donors' samples. The V call is TRBV2, the J call TRBJ2-4; the TRBD1 assignment by TCRdb is unverifiable without DNA. The sample taken for sequencing was naive CXCR3- CD8+ T cells from blood. The subset was: CD45RO-CCR7+CD27+CD95- naive CD8+ T cells lacking CXCR3 (TNR3-). The CDR3 sequence: CASRPGQITKAKNIQYF.